Shown below are 4 T cell receptor beta chains from a single sample sequenced in a study of neurological immune-mediated disorders. Time point of the sample: technical triplicate 2. Each CDR3 protein is one row after TCRdb ran MiXCR on the 5' RACE reads. The sample carries under 70,000 distinct CDR3 sequences, around 24% recorded once. What was sequenced was PBMCs. Receptors originate from a man between 60 and 75 years old with HTLV-1-associated myelopathy (HAM/TSP).

The chain has TRBV11-2 and TRBJ2-3; 7 bases are shared with TRBD2. The ends lost 3 bases at V and 2 bases at J; junction bases unmatched: 5. The CDR3 has 15 residues. Germline values: CDR1 SGHAT, CDR2 FQNNGV. The CDR3 DNA sequence: TGTGCCAGCAGCTTTAGCGGGTTGGTCACAGATACGCAGTATTTT. It yields the protein CASSFSGLVTDTQYF.

This chain connects TRBV7-3 to TRBJ2-2; no definite D call. V lost 1 base and J lost 2, with 8 bases in between. The CDR3 covers 15 residues. CDR1 is SGHTA and CDR2 is FQGTGA in the germline V gene. In DNA form, the CDR3 reads TGTGCCAGCAGCTTAAACGGCCCAAACACCGGGGAGCTGTTTTTT. Residues: CASSLNGPNTGELFF.

This chain links TRBV20-1 with TRBJ1-1; TRBD1 agrees at 9 bases. CDR1 and CDR2 (germline): DFQATT, SNEGSKA (reference sequence). Trimming at V came to 1 base and at J to 5 bases, leaving 5 bases not matched to a gene. CDR3 length: 14 amino acids. CDR3: CSARAADRGTEAFF. CDR3 DNA: TGCAGTGCTAGAGCCGCGGACAGGGGTACTGAAGCTTTCTTT.

This chain uses TRBV4-2 with TRBJ1-2, with unresolved D. The germline V gene encodes CDR1 LGHNA and CDR2 YNFKEQ. This CDR3 spans 17 amino acids. Trimming pared 0 bases from V and 7 bases from J, leaving 21 bases between. The CDR3 reads CASSQEGDPWITGGYTF. In DNA, the CDR3 is TGTGCCAGCAGCCAAGAAGGCGACCCTTGGATAACGGGTGGCTACACCTTC.